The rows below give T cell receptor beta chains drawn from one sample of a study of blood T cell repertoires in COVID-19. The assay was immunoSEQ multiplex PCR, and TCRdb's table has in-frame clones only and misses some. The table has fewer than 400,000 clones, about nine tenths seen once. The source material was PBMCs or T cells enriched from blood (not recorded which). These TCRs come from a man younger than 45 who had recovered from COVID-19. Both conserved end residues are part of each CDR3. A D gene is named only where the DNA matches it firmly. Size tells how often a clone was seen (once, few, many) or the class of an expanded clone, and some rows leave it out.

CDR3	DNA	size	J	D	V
CASTPQKGGAYGYTF	TGTGCCAGTACCCCCCAGAAGGGGGGGGCCTATGGCTACACCTTC	.	TRBJ1-2	.	TRBV19
CASSLDPGSNDEQFF	TGTGCCAGCAGCTTGGATCCCGGGAGTAACGATGAGCAGTTCTTC	.	TRBJ2-1	.	TRBV5-4
CASRPLPRNTEAFF	TGTGCCAGTAGGCCCCTCCCCAGAAACACTGAAGCTTTCTTT	.	TRBJ1-1	.	TRBV19
CAGGTSGTITDTQYF	TGCGCCGGGGGGACTAGCGGGACGATCACAGATACGCAGTATTTT	.	TRBJ2-3	TRBD2	TRBV10-2
CASRIPGLGVEQYF	TGTGCCAGCAGAATACCGGGACTAGGGGTCGAGCAGTACTTC	.	TRBJ2-7	TRBD2	TRBV6-5
CASSYPGTEKTEAFF	TGTGCCAGCAGTTACCCGGGGACAGAAAAGACTGAAGCTTTCTTT	.	TRBJ1-1	TRBD1	TRBV6-5
CASQGYTEAFF	TGTGCCAGCCAGGGGTACACTGAAGCTTTCTTT	.	TRBJ1-1	.	TRBV3-1/TRBV3-2
CSQQPDRGGTEAFF	TGTTCCCAGCAGCCGGACAGGGGTGGCACTGAAGCTTTCTTT	.	TRBJ1-1	TRBD1	TRBV2
CASSERTSGSYEQYF	TGTGCCAGCAGTGAGAGGACTAGCGGGTCCTACGAGCAGTACTTC	.	TRBJ2-7	TRBD2	TRBV9
CAWGTGRYGYTF	TGTGCCTGGGGGACAGGGCGCTATGGCTACACCTTC	few	TRBJ1-2	TRBD1	TRBV30
CASSDSSTGDPYNEQFF	TGTGCCAGCAGTGACTCTTCTACAGGGGATCCCTACAATGAGCAGTTCTTC	.	TRBJ2-1	TRBD1	TRBV6-4
CASSLNPAGRATGELFF	TGTGCCAGCAGCCTCAACCCCGCGGGGCGGGCCACCGGGGAGCTGTTTTTT	.	TRBJ2-2	.	TRBV4-2
CSAPEPDEQFF	TGCAGTGCCCCCGAACCGGATGAGCAGTTCTTC	.	TRBJ2-1	.	TRBV20-1
CASSLPPGGSNQPQHF	TGTGCCAGCAGTTTACCCCCGGGGGGTAGCAATCAGCCCCAGCATTTT	.	TRBJ1-5	.	TRBV28
CASSPPMGGNTEAFF	TGTGCCAGCTCACCACCGATGGGGGGTAACACTGAAGCTTTCTTT	once	TRBJ1-1	.	TRBV18
CASSVSGLAGEREQYF	TGCGCCAGCAGTGTGTCGGGACTAGCGGGAGAACGAGAGCAGTACTTC	once	TRBJ2-7	TRBD2	TRBV10-2
CASSYSFNEQFF	TGTGCCAGCAGCTATTCGTTCAATGAGCAGTTCTTC	.	TRBJ2-1	.	TRBV6-5